A selection of T cell receptor beta chains follows, all from one sample in a study of T cells in tuberculosis. Method: immunoSEQ multiplex PCR; TCRdb's copy keeps in-frame clones and lacks some. This table has 70,000 to 95,000 clones, roughly 93% appearing once. Sequenced: CD1b-GMM tetramer-negative cells sorted from PBMCs. All receptors come from an adult woman with latent tuberculosis. CDR3s include the opening cysteine and the closing phenylalanine or tryptophan. The D gene is left open where the match is weak. The size of a clone is reported for some rows only, either as once, few or many, or as a class for expanded clones.

length	V	J	size	D	DNA	CDR3
16	TRBV27	TRBJ2-3	.	.	TGTGCCAGCAGTCCTCCCGGGCTCGGGGGCACAGATACGCAGTATTTT	CASSPPGLGGTDTQYF
20	TRBV9	TRBJ2-3	.	TRBD2	TGTGCCAGCAGCGTAGGGAATAGCGGGGGGGCAATCTCTAGCACAGATACGCAGTATTTT	CASSVGNSGGAISSTDTQYF
18	TRBV5-1	TRBJ1-2	.	.	TGCGCCAGCAGCCTGGGTGGGGGCAGCCAGTATTCGAACTATGGCTACACCTTC	CASSLGGGSQYSNYGYTF
13	TRBV6-1	TRBJ1-4	few	.	TGTGCCAGCAGTGAACGTCTCGATGAAAAACTGTTTTTT	CASSERLDEKLFF
15	TRBV14	TRBJ1-6	few	TRBD1	TGTGCCAGCAGCTACGGACAGGGGATTGGGTCACCCCTCCACTTT	CASSYGQGIGSPLHF
14	TRBV7-3	TRBJ2-5	.	TRBD2	TGTGCCAGCAGCCCGAGCGGGGGGGGAGAGACCCAGTACTTC	CASSPSGGGETQYF
15	TRBV6-6	TRBJ1-1	.	TRBD1	TGTGCCACCTTACCCCTAGACAGGGTGAACACTGAAGCTTTCTTT	CATLPLDRVNTEAFF
14	TRBV6-4	TRBJ1-5	once	.	TGTGCCAGCAGTGACTCAACAGGCAATCAGCCCCAGCATTTT	CASSDSTGNQPQHF
15	TRBV11-2	TRBJ1-6	.	TRBD1	TGTGCCAGCAGCTCCCGGGACAGGGGCAATTCACCCCTCCACTTT	CASSSRDRGNSPLHF
15	TRBV6-5	TRBJ2-7	.	.	TGTGCCAGCAGTTACTCGTATGACAAAACCTACGAGCAGTACTTC	CASSYSYDKTYEQYF
13	TRBV27	TRBJ2-7	once	.	TGTGCCAGCAGAGAAGGAGCCGGATACGAGCAGTACTTC	CASREGAGYEQYF
16	TRBV6-1	TRBJ1-6	.	.	TGTGCCAGCAGTGGGGGAAGGGGCTCCTATAATTCACCCCTCCACTTT	CASSGGRGSYNSPLHF
14	TRBV5-6	TRBJ1-4	.	.	TGTGCCAGCAGCAGAGGACAACAAAATGAAAAACTGTTTTTT	CASSRGQQNEKLFF
15	TRBV2	TRBJ2-5	.	TRBD1	TGTGCCAGCAAACGCGGGACAGGGGGTCAAGAGACCCAGTACTTC	CASKRGTGGQETQYF
16	TRBV9	TRBJ1-2	.	.	TGTGCCAGCAGTAAAGAAGGGGGGGCCGTTAACTATGGCTACACCTTC	CASSKEGGAVNYGYTF
16	TRBV11-1	TRBJ1-1	.	.	TGTGCCAGCAGCCAAATAAGGGACTCTATGAACACTGAAGCTTTCTTT	CASSQIRDSMNTEAFF
16	TRBV28	TRBJ1-2	.	.	TGTGCCAGCAGTTTATTTGGTTCCTGGGGCAACTATGGCTACACCTTC	CASSLFGSWGNYGYTF